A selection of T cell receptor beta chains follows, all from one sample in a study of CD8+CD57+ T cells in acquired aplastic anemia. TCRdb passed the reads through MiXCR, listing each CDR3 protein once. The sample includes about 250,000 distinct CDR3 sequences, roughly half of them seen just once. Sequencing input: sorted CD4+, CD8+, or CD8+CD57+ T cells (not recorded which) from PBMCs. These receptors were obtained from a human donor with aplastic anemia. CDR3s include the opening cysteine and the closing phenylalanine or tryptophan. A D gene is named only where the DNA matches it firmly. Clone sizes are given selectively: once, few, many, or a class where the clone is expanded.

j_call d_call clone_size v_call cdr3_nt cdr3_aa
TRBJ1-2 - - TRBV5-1 TGCGCCAGCAGCCAAGAGGAGGGACATGGCTACACCTTC CASSQEEGHGYTF
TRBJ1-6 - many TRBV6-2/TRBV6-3 TGTGCCAGCAGTATGTGGGGACAAAATAATTCACCCCTCCACTTT CASSMWGQNNSPLHF
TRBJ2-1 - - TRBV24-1 TGTGCCACCAGTGATAGGCAGGACTCCTACAATGAGCAGTTCTTC CATSDRQDSYNEQFF
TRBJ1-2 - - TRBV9 TGTGCCAGCAGCGTTAGCGGGGGGCAAGGCTACACCTTC CASSVSGGQGYTF
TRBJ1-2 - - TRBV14 TGTGCCAGCAGCCACAGCCGAGGCGGGACAACAAACTATGGCTACACCTTC CASSHSRGGTTNYGYTF
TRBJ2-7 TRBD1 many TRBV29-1 TGCAGCGGGAATAGACAGGGATCCTACGAGCAGTACTTC CSGNRQGSYEQYF
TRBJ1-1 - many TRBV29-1 TGCAGCGTTGAAGATCGGGCAGCCCCTGGGAACACTGAAGCTTTCTTT CSVEDRAAPGNTEAFF
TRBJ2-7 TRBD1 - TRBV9 TGTGCCAGCAGCATGGGGGACAGGGCGCTCTACGAGCAGTACTTC CASSMGDRALYEQYF
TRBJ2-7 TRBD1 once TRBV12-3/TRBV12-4 TGTGCCAGCAGTTCCCAGGACAGGGGGTATTACGAGCAGTACTTC CASSSQDRGYYEQYF
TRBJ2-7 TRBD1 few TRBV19 TGTGCCAGTAGTTCCGGGACAGGGGCTGCCTACGAGCAGTACTTC CASSSGTGAAYEQYF
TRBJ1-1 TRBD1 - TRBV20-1 TGCAGTGCTAGAACGGACAGGGAAGGCGAAGCTTTCTTT CSARTDREGEAFF
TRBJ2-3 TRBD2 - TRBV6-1 TGTGCCAGCAGTGGATGGACTAGCGACATCACAGATACGCAGTATTTT CASSGWTSDITDTQYF
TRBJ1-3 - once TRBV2 TGTGCCAGCAGTGTGAGATCTGGAAACACCATATATTTT CASSVRSGNTIYF
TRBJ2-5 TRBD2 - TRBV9 TGTGCCAGCAGCGCCCCCTTAGCGGGGGGGTTAGAGACCCAGTACTTC CASSAPLAGGLETQYF
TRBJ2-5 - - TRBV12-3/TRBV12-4 TGTGCCAGCGCAAAAGACCCCCAGGGCCAAGAGACCCAGTACTTC CASAKDPQGQETQYF
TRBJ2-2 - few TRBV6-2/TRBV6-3 TGTGCCAGCAGTCGAAGCCCGGATGAGGGCGGGGAGCTGTTTTTT CASSRSPDEGGELFF
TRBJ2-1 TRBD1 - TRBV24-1 TGTGCCACCAGTGATTTGGGGACAGGACCCTACAATGAGCAGTTCTTC CATSDLGTGPYNEQFF
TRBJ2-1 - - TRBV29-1 TGCAGCGTTGGCCCGTACAATGAGCAGTTCTTC CSVGPYNEQFF
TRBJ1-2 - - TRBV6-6 TGTGCCATCAGGGCTGGGGGTGCGCATGGCTACACCTTC CAIRAGGAHGYTF
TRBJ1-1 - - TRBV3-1 TGTGCCAGCAGGCTCAGGGGAACCACTGAAGCTTTCTTT CASRLRGTTEAFF
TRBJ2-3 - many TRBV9 TGTGCCAGCAGCCTCGGGACAACTAGCACAGATACGCAGTATTTT CASSLGTTSTDTQYF
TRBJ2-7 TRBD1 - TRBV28 TGTGCCAGCAGTTTAAGACAGGGATCCAACGAGCAGTACTTC CASSLRQGSNEQYF
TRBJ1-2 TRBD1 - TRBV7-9 TGTGCCAGCAGTTACAGGGGGCTCTTTGGCTACACCTTC CASSYRGLFGYTF
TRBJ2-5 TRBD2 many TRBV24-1 TGTGCCACCAGTGCGGGAGGACAAGAGACCCAGTACTTC CATSAGGQETQYF
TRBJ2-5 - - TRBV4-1 TGCGCCAGCAGCCTCCTTCGCGGACAAGAGACCCAGTACTTC CASSLLRGQETQYF
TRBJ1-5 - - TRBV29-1 TGCAGCGTTACGGTGGGGCGGGGGAGCAATCAGCCCCAGCATTTT CSVTVGRGSNQPQHF
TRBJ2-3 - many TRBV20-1 TGCAGTGCTAGAGTAGGGGCAACAGATACGCAGTATTTT CSARVGATDTQYF
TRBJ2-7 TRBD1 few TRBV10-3 TGTGCCAACTACCTGACAGGGGAAGACGAGCAGTACTTC CANYLTGEDEQYF
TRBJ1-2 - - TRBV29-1 TGCAGCGTTGAGGGTCCCTATGGCTACACCTTC CSVEGPYGYTF